The entry below describes one T cell receptor beta chain. No cognate antigen has been identified for it. Base qualities were left out, and no much larger clone turns up one base away. V and J are truncated by 4 bases and 7 bases respectively, leaving an intervening sequence of 19 bases. In the germline V gene (reference sequence), CDR1 corresponds to SEHNR and CDR2 to FQNEAQ. Inclusive of the bounding cysteine and phenylalanine, the CDR3 is 15 residues long. Only the CDR3 part of the read is kept: 45 bases, read in frame from the first base. Sample time point, as interpreted from the label and publication: baseline before first vaccination. Vaccinee samples were obtained from the UK trials COV001 and COV002, which included a single-blind randomized controlled phase 2/3 trial of AZD1222 (ChAdOx1 nCoV-19) in healthy adults. Trial participant PBMC samples were collected at day 0 and day 28 after the second dose for TCRbeta chain sequencing.

These data originate in a study of T cell responses to AZD1222 COVID-19 vaccine (dated by TCRdb to 2020 to 2023). Study-level background: Because spike-specific TCR depth and breadth did not differ between the two schedules, AZD1222 recipients who got a second dose at roughly 4 weeks were pooled with those who got a second dose at roughly 12 weeks. Trial participants were enrolled by age into subgroups of 18-55, 56-69 and 70-plus years, and around 150, 28 and 57 TCR-sequenced participants, respectively, were included in these subgroups. TCR sequencing was performed for roughly 240 trial participants, of whom some 200 were given two doses of AZD1222 and around 25 were given two doses of MenACWY control vaccine.

The CDR3 regions of human TCRbeta chains were analyzed by immunosequencing. The source study handled its data this way. TCRs in the repertoires were compared against a reference library of SARS-CoV-2-specific TCRs that had been generated with the MIRA antigen-specificity platform. Breadth meant the fraction of unique TCRs that were SARS-CoV-2-associated, whereas depth meant the fraction of total T cells that were SARS-CoV-2-associated. Using the MIRA data, each spike-specific TCR was mapped to the spike region that the TCR reacts to and placed in a CD4 or CD8 class. Log10-transformed breadth and depth values were compared by one-way ANOVA with Sidak's multiple comparisons tests. Held by TCRdb, this immuneACCESS table contains in-frame sequences only and omits some clones. Under half of the omission traces to an unresolved V gene where checked; the cause of the rest is unknown. V, J and clone size are those of that table, while D and trimming were read from the DNA. The sample has 100,000 or so clones on record, 75% to 95% of them singletons. The ten largest clonotypes hold approximately 1.2% of the sample.

What the study reported, not specific to this receptor: Conclusions about previously exposed vaccinees are limited because only six or seven AZD1222 recipients were SARS-CoV-2 seropositive at baseline. After two AZD1222 doses, spike-specific TCR breadth and depth were significantly higher than at day 0 and than in MenACWY recipients. No day 14 peak-response samples were available, so repertoires were characterized only after the peak T cell response. Participants were mostly white British and included more females than males, and it was suggested by the authors that clonal diversity may have been underestimated. Nearly half of unique spike-specific TCRs reportedly recognized epitopes outside regions mutated in the B.1.351 and B.1.1.7 variants. The 56-69-year group was small, and its depth increase did not reach significance, likely because of low power. CD4 TCRs associated with the vaccine covered the entire spike protein, and the dominant responses were in regions 160-218 and 743-854.

The material was peripheral blood, obtained on day 0 of AZD1222 vaccination. Recombination connected TRBV7-9 to TRBJ1-2; TRBD1 might be the D gene, on 6 matching bases. This TCR was sampled from an adult in good health. The CDR3 protein: CASSSSGTQGGGYTF. The DNA sequence is as follows: TGTGCCAGCAGCTCATCCGGGACTCAAGGGGGTGGCTACACCTTC.